The 22 T cell receptor beta chains below were found in one sample sequenced in a study of blood T cells in healthy people across ages. The use of a sample-barcoded 5' primer and a J-beta primer mix characterized a second PCR of about 6 to 12 cycles. TCRdb re-called the 5' RACE reads with MiXCR, one entry per CDR3 protein. In the table there are 1.8 million or so distinct CDR3 sequences, roughly two fifths of which are singletons. Sequencing was done on a sample of blood. The receptors stem from a human donor in good health.

The gene calls are TRBV5-6 and TRBJ2-1; TRBD2 matches at 10 bases. Germline assignment: CDR1 SGHDT and CDR2 YYEEEE. This CDR3 is built from 19 residues. The J segment lost 1 base and the V segment lost 0 bases, leaving 10 bases of the junction unmatched. As DNA, the CDR3 is TGTGCCAGCAGCTTGGCCCCTAGCGGGGGTTGGATATCCTACAATGAGCAGTTCTTC. Encoded protein: CASSLAPSGGWISYNEQFF.

This chain's CDR3 is CASSEGTGSVEQYF. In DNA, the CDR3 is TGTGCCAGCTCCGAGGGGACAGGGTCTGTCGAGCAGTACTTC. The chain carries TRBV18 and TRBJ2-7; 9 nucleotides align to TRBD1. The CDR3 loop spans 14 amino acids. V lost 6 bases and J lost 6; bases outside the gene matches: 9. CDR1 is KGHSH, CDR2 LQKENI, per germline.

This clonotype has a handful of counts. The rearrangement joins TRBV9 to TRBJ2-4; 10 bases are shared with TRBD1. TRBJ2-7 matches the DNA end more closely, so the J call is doubtful. The length of the CDR3 is 14 residues. Germline assignment: CDR1 SGDLS and CDR2 YYNGEE. As DNA, the CDR3 is TGTGCCAGCAGCGTAACCGGGACAGGGGTCGAGCAGTACTTC. Translated, it gives CASSVTGTGVEQYF.

CDR3 in amino acids: CAWGVGHRNTEAFF. The DNA for the CDR3 is TGTGCCTGGGGGGTCGGACACAGGAACACTGAAGCTTTCTTT. V and J are TRBV30 and TRBJ1-1; a weak D match, TRBD1 (5 bases). The V gene's germline CDR1 is GTSNPN and CDR2 SVGIG (reference sequence). V was shortened by 5 bases and J by 1 base, with 14 bases between the two germline ends. There are 14 residues in the CDR3.

CDR3 amino acids: CATQLPGGQGEQYF. The CDR3 nucleotides read TGTGCCACTCAACTACCGGGGGGGCAAGGGGAGCAGTACTTC. The V gene is TRBV6-6, the J gene TRBJ2-7; 8 nucleotides match TRBD2. CDR1 MNHNY and CDR2 SVGAGI come from the germline V gene (reference sequence). The V gene end was trimmed by 10 bases and the J gene end by 7 bases; junction bases not matched to a gene: 15. There are 14 residues in the CDR3.

The chain is built from TRBV29-1 and TRBJ1-4; 10 bases fit TRBD1. The CDR3 runs to 16 residues. V was pared by 7 bases and J by 8 bases, with 16 bases of the junction left unmatched. From germline, CDR1 is SQVTM and CDR2 ANQGSEA. The CDR3 region has the DNA TGCAGCGCCATAACGGGACCCGGACAGGGGGGCGAAAAACTGTTTTTT. The encoded protein is CSAITGPGQGGEKLFF. Complete variable domain (other parts from reference TRBV29-1 and TRBJ1-4): SAVISQKPSRDICQRGTSLTIQCQVDSQVTMMFWYRQQPGQSLTLIATANQGSEATYESGFVIDKFPISRPNLTFSTLTVSNMSPEDSSIYLCSAITGPGQGGEKLFFGSGTQLSVL.

This clonotype was seen more than once but under ten times. The chain carries TRBV7-6 and TRBJ2-3; D remains unclear. This CDR3 contains 16 residues. The V and J ends lost 3 bases and 0 bases respectively, with 13 bases between them. Germline V CDR1 and CDR2: SGHVS, FNYEAQ. CDR3 in DNA: TGTGCCAGCAGCTTTCAGGCAGCCTCTAGCACAGATACGCAGTATTTT. As protein: CASSFQAASSTDTQYF.

V gene TRBV9 combines with J gene TRBJ2-7; the match to TRBD1 covers 7 bases. Trimming took 2 bases from V and 2 from J; bases not matched to a gene: 4. The CDR3 loop spans 14 amino acids. Germline V gene lookup returns CDR1 SGDLS and CDR2 YYNGEE. The DNA for the CDR3 is TGTGCCAGCAGCGTTACAGGGGACCCCTACGAGCAGTACTTC. It yields the protein CASSVTGDPYEQYF.

This clonotype appeared a few times. The rearrangement uses TRBV20-1 and TRBJ2-7; D uncertain. Per germline, CDR1 DFQATT and CDR2 SNEGSKA (reference sequence). The CDR3 runs to 13 residues. V dropped 3 bases and J dropped 3 bases, with 12 bases sitting between them. This CDR3 is CSASDRVSYEQYF. The CDR3 region has the DNA TGCAGTGCTAGTGATAGGGTAAGCTACGAGCAGTACTTC.

This clonotype appeared a few times. The rearrangement joins TRBV4-1 to TRBJ2-5; TRBD2 might be the D (6 bases). Deletions cut 4 bases from V and 11 bases from J, with 23 bases between. The CDR3 is 15 residues long. Germline CDR1 is MGHRA and CDR2 is YSYEKL. The CDR3 nucleotides are TGCGCCAGCAGCCCGGCACCCGGCGCGGAGGGAGAGCAGTACTTC. It specifies CASSPAPGAEGEQYF.

Only a few counts were recorded for this clonotype. The chain joins TRBV25-1 to TRBJ1-2; D uncertain. Germline V lookup: CDR1 MGHDK, CDR2 SYGVNS. This CDR3 comprises 14 residues. Trimming pared 2 bases from V and 4 bases from J, leaving 11 bases between. CDR3 coding DNA: TGTGCCAGCAGTGAACTGGGATCGGGCTATGGCTACACCTTC. Residues: CASSELGSGYGYTF.

This chain links TRBV2 with TRBJ1-5; TRBD1 is a possible D gene (6 bases). This CDR3 is built from 15 residues. Germline V gene data show CDR1 as SNHLY and CDR2 as FYNNEI. Trimming took off 10 bases at V and 5 bases at J, with 21 bases between the two ends. CDR3: CATARGPGMDQPQHF. The CDR3 nucleotides read TGTGCCACCGCACGGGGGCCAGGGATGGATCAGCCCCAGCATTTT.

The J gene is TRBJ1-6, the V gene TRBV6-6; TRBD1 is a possible D gene (6 bases). The CDR3 sequence is 15 residues long. The V end lost 4 bases, the J end lost 7 bases, and 14 bases lay between the germline ends. CDR1 and CDR2 (germline): MNHNY, SVGAGI (reference sequence). In DNA, the CDR3 is TGTGCCAGCAGTTCGGTAACAGGGAACAATTCACCCCTCCACTTT. Translated: CASSSVTGNNSPLHF.

The chain couples TRBV11-2 to TRBJ2-3, with TRBD2 identical over 10 bases. Per germline, CDR1 SGHAT and CDR2 FQNNGV. Losses at the gene ends were 4 bases for V and 1 base for J; bases not matched to a gene: 23. The CDR3 loop spans 22 amino acids. This CDR3 reads CASSSGGPLLAGDVKRTDTQYF. In DNA, the CDR3 is TGTGCCAGCAGCTCGGGGGGCCCTCTTCTAGCGGGGGATGTCAAACGCACAGATACGCAGTATTTT.

CDR3 DNA sequence: TGCGCCAGCAGCGCCGGACAGCACTACTATGGCTACACCTTC. Translating gives CASSAGQHYYGYTF. The chain is built from TRBV5-1 and TRBJ1-2; D is perhaps TRBD1 (6 bases). The CDR3 is made up of 14 amino acids. Germline loops: CDR1 SGHRS, CDR2 YFSETQ. V was shortened by 4 bases and J by 3 bases, with 13 bases between the two germline ends.

J is TRBJ2-3 and V is TRBV6-2 or TRBV6-3; D unresolved. The V end was cut by 4 bases, the J end by 5 bases, with 10 bases between. The germline CDR1 and CDR2 sequences are MNHEY and SVGEGT. The CDR3 runs 13 residues. CDR3 nucleotide sequence: TGTGCCAGCAGTTCTAGGACCGAAGATACGCAGTATTTT. Its translation is CASSSRTEDTQYF.

This clonotype came up many times. The CDR3 nucleotides read TGCAGCGTTGAAGTTGGGAACATTCAGTACTTC. The encoded protein is CSVEVGNIQYF. V is TRBV29-1 and J is TRBJ2-4, with D unresolved. Germline lookup yields CDR1 SQVTM and CDR2 ANQGSEA. The CDR3 consists of 11 residues. V gave up 1 base and J gave up 7 bases, with 5 bases separating them.

V is TRBV20-1 and J is TRBJ1-6; D gene ambiguous. Germline V gene sequence: CDR1 DFQATT, CDR2 SNEGSKA (reference sequence). Trimming took off 8 bases at V and 9 bases at J, with 5 bases between the two ends. The CDR3 extends over 9 amino acids. This chain's CDR3 is CSSVSPLHF. The DNA for the CDR3 is TGCAGTTCCGTTTCACCCCTCCACTTT.

The chain has TRBV12-3 or TRBV12-4 and TRBJ1-2; D possibly corresponds to TRBD1 (6 bases). The CDR3 has 14 residues. V lost 6 bases to trimming and J lost 8 bases, with 19 bases between them. The DNA for the CDR3 is TGTGCCAGCAGCAAGGACAGTACGGCGGTCGGCTACACCTTC. This codes for CASSKDSTAVGYTF.

J is TRBJ2-1 and V is TRBV12-3 or TRBV12-4; the match to TRBD1 covers 10 bases. Losses at the gene ends were 1 base for V and 4 bases for J; bases not matched to a gene: 13. The CDR3 is 19 residues long. CDR3 DNA: TGTGCCAGCAGTTTAGATCGGTGGACAGGGGGACCTTATTACAATGAGCAGTTCTTC. Its protein is CASSLDRWTGGPYYNEQFF.

This clonotype turned up a few times. The rearrangement joins TRBV5-5 to TRBJ2-7, with D uncertain. Per germline, CDR1 SGHKS and CDR2 YYEKEE (reference sequence). The V end was cut by 0 bases, the J end by 3 bases, with 13 bases between. CDR3 length: 15 amino acids. Here the CDR3 DNA reads TGTGCCAGCAGCTTGGGACCTTCTGTTAACTACGAGCAGTACTTC. Encoded protein: CASSLGPSVNYEQYF.

This chain uses TRBV27 with TRBJ1-2; no reliable D call. V lost 6 bases and J 5 bases, leaving 25 bases between the germline ends. This CDR3 region has 17 residues. Germline lookup yields CDR1 MNHEY and CDR2 SMNVEV (reference sequence). CDR3 nucleotides: TGTGCCAGCAGCCTATACTCGAGGGCGGGGAAACAATATGGCTACACCTTC. This gives the protein CASSLYSRAGKQYGYTF.